These 15 T cell receptor beta chains originate from one sample sequenced in a study of tumour-infiltrating T cells in Burkitt lymphoma. TCRdb's table, derived via immunoSEQ multiplex PCR, lists solely in-frame clones and lacks some. The data show some 2,300 clones, around 15% seen once. Sequenced sample: tumor tissue. These receptors came from a human donor with Burkitt lymphoma.

With respect to this clone: Just one base apart from a much larger clone, this may be a read error. Other DNA sequences in this specimen translate into the identical CDR3. J is TRBJ1-5 and V is TRBV28; the match to TRBD1 covers 10 bases. CDR3 size: 14 residues. The germline gives CDR1 MDHEN, CDR2 SYDVKM. CDR3 nucleotides: TGTGCTAGCAGTCTGGACAGGGGGATTCAGCCCCAGCATTTT. Its protein product is CASSLDRGIQPQHF.

The rearrangement links TRBV28 to TRBJ2-3; unclear D gene. CDR3 length: 15 amino acids. V lost 3 bases to trimming and J lost 1 base, with 11 bases between them. Germline assignment: CDR1 MDHEN and CDR2 SYDVKM. CDR3 protein: CASSFFSVRTDTQYF. The CDR3 coding sequence is TGTGCCAGCAGTTTTTTTAGTGTTCGCACAGATACGCAGTATTTT.

This chain joins TRBV18 and TRBJ1-3; D may be TRBD1 (5 bases). Per germline, CDR1 KGHSH and CDR2 LQKENI. The V end lost 5 bases, the J end lost 0 bases, and 11 bases lay between the germline ends. This CDR3 is 15 amino acids long. In DNA, the CDR3 is TGTGCCAGCTCAGCGACAGCTTTCTCTGGAAACACCATATATTTT. Its translation is CASSATAFSGNTIYF.

The chain links TRBV5-1 to TRBJ2-7, with D possibly TRBD2 on 5 matching bases. The germline V and J ends were trimmed by 2 bases and 3 bases, with 9 bases remaining between them. Per germline, CDR1 SGHRS and CDR2 YFSETQ. CDR3 length: 13 amino acids. This chain's CDR3 is CASSFGVDYEQYF. In DNA form, the CDR3 reads TGCGCCAGCAGCTTCGGGGTAGACTACGAGCAGTACTTC.

This clone was observed a handful of times. The same CDR3 can be traced to other DNA sequences in this sample. This chain joins TRBV1 and TRBJ2-3; the table's TRBD1 call for D was not verified on the DNA. TRBV1 is a known pseudogene. The length of the CDR3 is 12 residues. The CDR3 DNA follows: TGTACCAGCAGCCAAGGGACAGGGGCGCAGTATTTT. Translating it yields CTSSQGTGAQYF.

In this sample, this clone turned up a few times. The V and J genes are TRBV7-2 and TRBJ2-3; no firm D call. V gave up 7 bases and J gave up 6 bases, with 11 bases separating them. This CDR3 region has 12 residues. Per germline, CDR1 SGHTA and CDR2 FQGNSA. The CDR3 bases are TGTGCCAGCACCTACCCTGCGGATACGCAGTATTTT. This sequence encodes CASTYPADTQYF.

The J gene is TRBJ2-1, the V gene TRBV6-5, with D unresolved. V lost 5 bases, J lost 12 bases, and 14 bases lay in between. CDR1 and CDR2 from the germline V gene are MNHEY and SVGAGI. The CDR3 is 12 residues long. The CDR3 sequence: CASSTGSSGQFF. CDR3 sequence (DNA): TGTGCCAGCAGTACCGGTAGTTCGGGGCAGTTCTTC.

This clone occurred a few times. J is TRBJ2-3 and V is TRBV5-4; 9 nucleotides agree with TRBD2. The germline V gene encodes CDR1 SGHNT and CDR2 YYREEE (reference sequence). CDR3 length equals 16 residues. V was clipped by 1 base and J by 2 bases; unmatched bases: 5. The CDR3 spells CASSLRAGGFTDTQYF. As DNA, the CDR3 is TGTGCCAGCAGCTTGAGAGCGGGGGGCTTCACAGATACGCAGTATTTT.

The CDR3 nucleotides are TGCGCCAGCAGCCTAATTTATCCAGTTGGGGTTGCCGGGGAGCTGTTTTTT. It codes for CASSLIYPVGVAGELFF. The chain has TRBV4-1 and TRBJ2-2; the D is unclear. This CDR3 is built from 17 residues. The germline gives CDR1 MGHRA, CDR2 YSYEKL. V was clipped by 4 bases and J by 6 bases, with 21 bases between them.

This clone showed up just a few times. The chain combines TRBV11-1 with TRBJ2-7; 10 bases are a match to TRBD2. Trimming at V came to 5 bases and at J to 2 bases, leaving 6 bases not matched to a gene. The germline CDR1 and CDR2 sequences are SGHAT and FQDESV (reference sequence). The CDR3 extends over 15 amino acids. The CDR3 here is CASSPWTSGAYEQYF. In DNA, the CDR3 is TGTGCCAGCAGCCCCTGGACTAGCGGAGCCTACGAGCAGTACTTC.

As concerns this clone: A read error likely explains this, since a far larger clone differs by one base. The chain links TRBV4-1 to TRBJ2-7; D is unresolved. The ends were cut back, 1 base at V and 8 bases at J, with 12 bases in the middle. The V gene's germline CDR1 is MGHRA and CDR2 YSYEKL. This CDR3 has 13 residues. DNA of the CDR3: TGCGCCAGCAGCCAAGTTCGGTTCGGCAAGCAGTACTTC. Protein product: CASSQVRFGKQYF.

A few counts support this clone. This sequence joins TRBV9 and TRBJ2-3; 9 bases are a match to TRBD2. Germline loops: CDR1 SGDLS, CDR2 YYNGEE. This CDR3 is built from 17 residues. J lost 2 bases, V lost 3 bases, and 10 bases had no gene match. As DNA, the CDR3 is TGTGCCAGCAGCGCCCCTCTAGCGGGGTCTGCCACAGATACGCAGTATTTT. Its translation is CASSAPLAGSATDTQYF.

This chain connects TRBV18 to TRBJ2-7, with 7 bases identical to TRBD1. Germline CDR1 KGHSH, CDR2 LQKENI. J was trimmed by 5 bases and V by 3 bases; bases with no gene match: 7. This CDR3 spans 14 amino acids. CDR3 in DNA: TGTGCCAGCTCACCGGTCCGGGACAGCCACGAGCAGTACTTC. Translated: CASSPVRDSHEQYF. Full variable domain (missing parts from reference TRBV18 and TRBJ2-7): NAGVMQNPRHLVRRRGQEARLRCSPMKGHSHVYWYRQLPEEGLKFMVYLQKENIIDESGMPKERFSAEFPKEGPSILRIQQVVRGDSAAYFCASSPVRDSHEQYFGPGTRLTVT.

This clone qualifies as large. This specimen includes other DNA sequences encoding the same CDR3. V is TRBV28 and J is TRBJ1-5; 10 bases are a match to TRBD1. The ends lost 5 bases at V and 6 bases at J; junction bases unmatched: 4. CDR3 length: 14 residues. Looked up from germline, CDR1 is MDHEN and CDR2 is SYDVKM. CDR3 protein: CASSLDRGIQPQHF. The CDR3 DNA follows: TGTGCCAGCAGTCTGGACAGGGGGATTCAGCCCCAGCATTTT.

In this sample, this clone turned up a few times. This sequence joins TRBV28 and TRBJ1-2; 8 bases are shared with TRBD1. The CDR3 runs 13 residues. Germline V gene sequence: CDR1 MDHEN, CDR2 SYDVKM. The ends lost 7 bases at V and 8 bases at J; junction bases unmatched: 9. CDR3 sequence reads: CASNPDRGRGYTF. The CDR3 DNA is TGTGCCAGCAATCCTGACAGGGGAAGAGGCTACACCTTC.